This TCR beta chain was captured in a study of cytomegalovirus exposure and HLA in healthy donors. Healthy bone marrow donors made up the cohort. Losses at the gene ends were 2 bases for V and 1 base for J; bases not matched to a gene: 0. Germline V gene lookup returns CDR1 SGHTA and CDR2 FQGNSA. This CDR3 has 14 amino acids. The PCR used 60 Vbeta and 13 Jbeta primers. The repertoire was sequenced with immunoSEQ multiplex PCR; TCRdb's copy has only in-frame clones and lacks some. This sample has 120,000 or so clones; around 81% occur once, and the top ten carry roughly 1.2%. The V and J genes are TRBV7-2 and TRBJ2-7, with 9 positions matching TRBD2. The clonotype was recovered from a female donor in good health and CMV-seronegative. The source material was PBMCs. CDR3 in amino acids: CASSLLAGSYEQYF. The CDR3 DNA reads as TGTGCCAGCAGCTTACTAGCGGGATCCTACGAGCAGTACTTC. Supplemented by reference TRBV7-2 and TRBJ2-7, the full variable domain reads GAGVSQSPSNKVTEKGKDVELRCDPISGHTALYWYRQSLGQGLEFLIYFQGNSAPDKSGLPSDRFSAERTGGSVSTLTIQRTQQEDSAVYLCASSLLAGSYEQYFGPGTRLTVT.